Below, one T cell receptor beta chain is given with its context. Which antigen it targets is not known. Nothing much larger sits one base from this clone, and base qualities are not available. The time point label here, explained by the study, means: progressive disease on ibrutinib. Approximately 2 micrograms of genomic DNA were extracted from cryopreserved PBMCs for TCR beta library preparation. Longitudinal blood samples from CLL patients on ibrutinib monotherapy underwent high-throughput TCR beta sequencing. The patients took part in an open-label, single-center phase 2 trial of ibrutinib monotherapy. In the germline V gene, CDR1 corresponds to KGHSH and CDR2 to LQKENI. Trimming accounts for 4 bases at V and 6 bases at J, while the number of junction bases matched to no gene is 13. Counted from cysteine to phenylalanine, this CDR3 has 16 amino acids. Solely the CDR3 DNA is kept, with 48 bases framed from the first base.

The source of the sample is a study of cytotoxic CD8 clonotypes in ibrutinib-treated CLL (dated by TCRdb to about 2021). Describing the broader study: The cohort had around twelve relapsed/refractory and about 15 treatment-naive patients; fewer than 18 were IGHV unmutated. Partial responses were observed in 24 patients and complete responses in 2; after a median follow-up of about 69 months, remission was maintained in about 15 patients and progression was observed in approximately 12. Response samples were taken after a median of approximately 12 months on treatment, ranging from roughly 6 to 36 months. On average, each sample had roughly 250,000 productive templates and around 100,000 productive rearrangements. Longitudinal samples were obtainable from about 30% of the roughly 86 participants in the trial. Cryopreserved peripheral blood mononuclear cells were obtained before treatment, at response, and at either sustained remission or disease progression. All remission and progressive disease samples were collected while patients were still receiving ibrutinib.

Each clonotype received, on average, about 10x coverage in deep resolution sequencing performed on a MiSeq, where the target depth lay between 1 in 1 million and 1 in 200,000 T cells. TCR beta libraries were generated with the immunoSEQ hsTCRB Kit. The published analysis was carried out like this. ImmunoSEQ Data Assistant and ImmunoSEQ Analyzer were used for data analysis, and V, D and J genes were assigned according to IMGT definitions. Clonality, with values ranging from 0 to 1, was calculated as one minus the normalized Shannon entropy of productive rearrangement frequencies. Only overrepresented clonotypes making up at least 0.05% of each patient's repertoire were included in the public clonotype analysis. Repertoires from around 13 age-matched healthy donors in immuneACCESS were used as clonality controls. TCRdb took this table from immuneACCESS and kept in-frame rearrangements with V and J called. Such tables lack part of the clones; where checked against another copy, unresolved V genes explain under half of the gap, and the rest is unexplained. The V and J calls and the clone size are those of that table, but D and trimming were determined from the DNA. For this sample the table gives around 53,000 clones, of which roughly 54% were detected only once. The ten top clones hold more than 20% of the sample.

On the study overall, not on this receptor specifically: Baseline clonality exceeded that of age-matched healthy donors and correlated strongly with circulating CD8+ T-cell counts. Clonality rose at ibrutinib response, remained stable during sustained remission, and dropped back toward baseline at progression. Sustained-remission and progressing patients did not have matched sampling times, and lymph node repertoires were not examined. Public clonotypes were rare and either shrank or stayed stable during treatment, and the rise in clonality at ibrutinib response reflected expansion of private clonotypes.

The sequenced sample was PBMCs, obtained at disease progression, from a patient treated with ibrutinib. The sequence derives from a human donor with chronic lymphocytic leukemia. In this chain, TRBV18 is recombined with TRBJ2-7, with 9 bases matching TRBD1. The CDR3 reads CASSRYPGTGRGEQYF. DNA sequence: TGTGCCAGCTCACGTTACCCCGGGACAGGGCGAGGCGAGCAGTACTTC.